The T cell receptor (beta chain) under discussion was sequenced for a study of T cell repertoires in cytomegalovirus infection. About the research overall: Peptides in the study included HLA-C-restricted and HLA-B-restricted CMV epitopes. Study results and caveats: Based on cumulative public TCR beta family frequency, carriers of CMV plus the relevant HLA were identified.

TCRdb fed the reads into MiXCR, producing one record per CDR3 protein. This table has about 350,000 distinct CDR3 sequences, nearly 35% appearing once. This clonotype turned up a few times. Its cognate antigen is unknown. CDR3 length: 15 residues. CDR1 is LGHNT and CDR2 is FRNRAP in the germline V gene. The germline V and J ends were trimmed by 4 bases and 4 bases, with 14 bases remaining between them. This chain uses TRBV12-5 with TRBJ1-3; possibly TRBD1 for D (5 bases). Specimen: cultured PBMCs, collected from culture after CMV antigen stimulation. The TCR sequence derives from a human donor in good health (CMV status not recorded). Some clones in this sample may be carry-over from other donors' samples. The DNA for the CDR3 is TGTGCTAGTGGTTCACTGGACACGGCCGGAAACACCATATATTTT. This encodes CASGSLDTAGNTIYF.